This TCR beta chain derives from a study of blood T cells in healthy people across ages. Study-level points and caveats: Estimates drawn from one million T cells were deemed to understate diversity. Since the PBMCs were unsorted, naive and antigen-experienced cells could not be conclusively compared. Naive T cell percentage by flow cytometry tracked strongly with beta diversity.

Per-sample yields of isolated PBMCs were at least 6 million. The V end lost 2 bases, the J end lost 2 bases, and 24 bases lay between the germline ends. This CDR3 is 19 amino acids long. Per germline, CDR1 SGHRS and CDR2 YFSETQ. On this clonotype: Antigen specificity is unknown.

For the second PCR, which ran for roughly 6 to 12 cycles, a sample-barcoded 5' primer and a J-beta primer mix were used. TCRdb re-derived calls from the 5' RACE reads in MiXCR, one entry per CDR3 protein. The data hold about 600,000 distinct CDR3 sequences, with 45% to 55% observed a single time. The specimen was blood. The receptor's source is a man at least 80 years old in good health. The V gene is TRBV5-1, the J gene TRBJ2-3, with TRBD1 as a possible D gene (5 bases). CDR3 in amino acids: CASSLAFFPDTPSTDTQYF. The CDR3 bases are TGCGCCAGCAGCTTAGCCTTCTTCCCGGACACGCCGTCCACAGATACGCAGTATTTT.